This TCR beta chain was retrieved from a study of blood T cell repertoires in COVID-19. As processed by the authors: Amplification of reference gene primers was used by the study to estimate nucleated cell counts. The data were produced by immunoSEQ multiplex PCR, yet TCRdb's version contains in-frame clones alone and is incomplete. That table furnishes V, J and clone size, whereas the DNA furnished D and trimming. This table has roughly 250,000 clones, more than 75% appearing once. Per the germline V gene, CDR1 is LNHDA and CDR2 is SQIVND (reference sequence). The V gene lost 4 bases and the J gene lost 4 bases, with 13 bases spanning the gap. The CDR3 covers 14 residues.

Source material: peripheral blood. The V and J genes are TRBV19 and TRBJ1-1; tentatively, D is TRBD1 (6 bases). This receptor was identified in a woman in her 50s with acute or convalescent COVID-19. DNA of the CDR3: TGTGCCAGTAGTACCGTCCCAGGGGCCACTGAAGCTTTCTTT. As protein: CASSTVPGATEAFF.